This T cell receptor (beta chain) came from a study of circulating and synovial CD4+ cells in juvenile arthritis. Points from the study as a whole: Bulk blood CD4 repertoires were more diverse than these. Circulating pathogenic-like lymphocytes shared a substantially higher fraction of CDR3 sequences with synovium than bulk blood.

TCRdb keeps only in-frame clones here, not all; method: immunoSEQ multiplex PCR. This sample has fewer than 40,000 clones, with nearly 97% found just once. V trimming: 3 bases; J trimming: 2 bases; junction bases outside the gene matches: 5. The CDR3 length is 16 residues. The germline V gene encodes CDR1 KGHSH and CDR2 LQKENI. As to this clone: The antigen remains undetermined.

Material for sequencing was CD4+ T cells from blood. The TCR sequence derives from a human donor with juvenile idiopathic arthritis. The gene calls are TRBV18 and TRBJ1-3, with 9 bases aligning to TRBD1. CDR3 amino acids: CASSPGQGLTGNTIYF. The DNA of the CDR3 is TGTGCCAGCTCACCGGGACAGGGTCTTACTGGAAACACCATATATTTT.